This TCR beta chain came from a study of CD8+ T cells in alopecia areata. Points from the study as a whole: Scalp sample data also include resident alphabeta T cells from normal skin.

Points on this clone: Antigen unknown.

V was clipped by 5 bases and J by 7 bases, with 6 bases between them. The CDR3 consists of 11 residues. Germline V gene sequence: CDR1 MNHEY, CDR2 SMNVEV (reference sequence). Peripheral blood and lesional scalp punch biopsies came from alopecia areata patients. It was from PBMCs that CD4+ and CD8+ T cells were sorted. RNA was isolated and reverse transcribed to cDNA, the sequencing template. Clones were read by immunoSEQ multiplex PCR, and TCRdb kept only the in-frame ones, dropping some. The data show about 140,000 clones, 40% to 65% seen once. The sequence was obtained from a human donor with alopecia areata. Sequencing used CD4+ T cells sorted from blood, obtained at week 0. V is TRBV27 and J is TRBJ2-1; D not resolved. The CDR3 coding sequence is TGTGCCAGCAGTCGAAGGAATGAGCAGTTCTTC. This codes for CASSRRNEQFF.